The entry below describes one TCR beta chain. Its antigen target is currently unknown. Within one base of it there is no much larger clone, and no base qualities were kept. This specimen comes from a study of blood T cell repertoires in COVID-19 (dated by TCRdb to the early 2020s). In the study overall: The collaborator samples originated in the United States, Italy and Spain and spanned the acute and convalescent phases of COVID-19. Subjects who had been exposed to COVID-19, were actively infected with it, or had recovered from it provided the deeply sampled blood TCRbeta repertoires that made up the dataset. Where available, HLA class I and class II types were obtained from metadata supplied by the sample provider rather than from assay-based typing. The samples were drawn from the first 160 participants of the ongoing ImmuneRACE study and from 1,200 or so subjects provided by 6 global collaborators. The sample metadata nearly always contained a de-identified subject ID, COVID-19 status, age in years and sex. The repertoires were released in a freely available public database intended as a resource for research on the immune response to SARS-CoV-2. The material from the prospective study consisted of cDNA or gDNA derived from T cells, B-cell-depleted T cells, or PBMCs. General conclusions and limits of the study: The quantity of clinical and demographic metadata differed by source and by participant and was supplied without curation.

TCRbeta CDR3 regions were amplified from genomic DNA using the immunoSEQ Assay, a bias-controlled multiplex PCR. The original pipeline was this. The number of nucleated cells in each sample was estimated from the amplification of reference gene primers within the assay. To quantify the absolute abundance of each unique TCRbeta CDR3 rearrangement, sequence reads were collapsed and filtered. For each sample, productive Simpson clonality was calculated by taking the square root of Simpson's diversity index across productive rearrangements. TCRdb provides this immuneACCESS table in a form limited to in-frame rearrangements. Some clones are lacking; in checked studies, under half of them reflect an unresolved V gene, and why the rest are absent is not known. Clone size and the V and J calls come from that table; the DNA yielded D and trimming. The sample profile shows about 160,000 clones; approximately 90% of them were found once. The top ten clones comprise less than 5% of the sample.

Germline trimming: 5 bases from V, 0 bases from J; junction bases outside gene matches: 4. CDR3 length: 15 amino acids, cysteine to phenylalanine. Only CDR3 DNA remains: 45 bases, in frame from the first base. CDR1 and CDR2 are drawn from the germline V gene: KGHSH, LQKENI. Samples from volunteer blood donors who had recovered from COVID-19 were contributed by a second Seattle source. Each collaborating institution followed its own protocols to collect whole blood in K2EDTA tubes. For TCRbeta analysis, collaborator samples were shipped as frozen whole blood, as isolated PBMCs, or as DNA extracted from either sample type.

The clonotype was recovered from a woman aged 55-69 years who had recovered from COVID-19. The rearrangement combines TRBV18 with TRBJ2-3; TRBD2 fits 8 bases in the junction. Sample: peripheral blood. The sequenced DNA is TGTGCCAGCTCAGCGGGGGGCGTAAGCACAGATACGCAGTATTTT. It translates as CASSAGGVSTDTQYF.